This T cell receptor beta chain was captured by sequencing in a study of cytomegalovirus exposure and HLA in healthy donors. Points from the study as a whole: The analysis excluded some indistinguishable V segments, including TRBV6-2 and TRBV6-3.

60 Vbeta and 13 Jbeta primers were used in PCR. Sequenced by immunoSEQ multiplex PCR; TCRdb stores in-frame clones only, minus some. Among under 130,000 clones listed, around 67% were seen once. Comment on this clone: No antigen is known for it.

V was pared by 3 bases and J by 4 bases, with 15 bases between. Germline V gene lookup returns CDR1 SGHTS and CDR2 YDEGEE. The CDR3 has 15 amino acids. The chain combines TRBV5-8 with TRBJ2-3; tentative D call: TRBD1 (6 bases). This TCR was sampled from a woman aged 45 to 65 in good health and CMV-seronegative. The sample was PBMCs. The CDR3 protein is CASSWPQGRADTQYF. The CDR3 nucleotides are TGTGCCAGCAGCTGGCCGCAGGGGCGGGCAGATACGCAGTATTTT.